This T cell receptor (beta chain) stems from a study of T cell clusters in autoimmune cytopenias (dated by TCRdb to about 2019). In the study overall: A median TRB sequencing depth of roughly 47,000 reads per sample was reached, and a median of around 2,300 distinct TRB clonotypes per sample was obtained. Alongside healthy, CLL and autoimmune hepatitis controls, autoimmune cytopenia patients had their peripheral blood TRB and IGH repertoires sequenced at active disease and again during treatment follow-up. The study aimed to test whether autoimmune cytopenia patients carry a disease-specific immune repertoire signature usable as a blood-based biomarker. Overall study results and their limits: GLIPH suggested that primary autoimmune cytopenia patients lacked physiological T cell clusters: 50 to 55 clusters were exclusive to healthy donors versus roughly 15 exclusive to patients. In the comparison of secondary cytopenia with CLL, no cluster-lack signature showed up, apparently because the dominant lymphoma-associated repertoire masked the signature. The T cell clusters were defined only in silico, and the functional role of the clusters still needed to be validated experimentally. Compared with active autoimmune hepatitis patients, healthy donors had almost three times as many exclusive TRB clusters, a finding consistent with an autoimmunity-wide signature. TRB repertoire shifts, with less even repertoires observed in secondary cytopenia and CLL, were mostly attributed to lymphoma bias rather than autoimmunity.

The CDR3 numbers 14 residues from cysteine through phenylalanine. No DNA is listed. Per the germline V gene (reference sequence), LNHDA is the CDR1 and SQIVND is the CDR2. For each sample, TRB amplification used about 270 ng of peripheral blood genomic DNA, equal to around 34,000 genome equivalents. Multiplex PCR with a touch-down protocol amplified TRB rearrangements, with the TRB-A and TRB-B primer pools combined in a single tube. Illumina adapters and sample indices were attached to the amplicons through two consecutive PCR reactions using Phusion HS II polymerase. Amplicons were gel-purified with the NucleoSpin Gel and PCR Clean-up kit, then quantified by Qubit and quality-checked on an Agilent 2100 Bioanalyzer. Libraries were sequenced on an Illumina MiSeq using 600-cycle, single-indexed, paired-end runs. The paper's data handling went like this. MiXCR version 2.1.12, together with the default MiXCR reference library, was used to align and assemble the TRB reads. A clone was defined by each unique CDR3 nucleotide sequence, and analysis was restricted to productive sequences with at least two reads. Repertoire diversity was assessed by alpha-parameterized diversity profiles (alpha 0 to 5), including Shannon (alpha 1) and Simpson (alpha 2) indices, computed with an R script. The tcR package was used to compute combinatorial TRB VJ usage, and cohorts were compared on this usage by principal component analysis with ade4. TCRbeta CDR3s were clustered with GLIPH on cohort pairs matched by age and read depth, and cluster frequencies were compared by Wilcoxon test. TCRdb reanalyzed the reads, keeping one entry per CDR3 protein sequence and omitting DNA. TCRdb assigned the V and J calls; the authors' analysis was not used. The table of this sample itemizes about 5,000 distinct CDR3 sequences. The ten most abundant clones make up less than 20% of the sample.

No count is recorded, yet this clonotype rates as medium-sized (0.01 to 0.1%) from its frequency. No antigen is known for it. The V gene is TRBV19 and the J gene is TRBJ2-2. The clonotype comes from a human donor with an autoimmune cytopenia or autoimmune hepatitis (not recorded which). The sample was peripheral blood. CDR3 region: CASSSWGNTGELFF.